Shown below are 5 T cell receptor beta chains from a single sample sequenced in a study of OX40 agonist ivuxolimab in advanced cancers. Some clones are missing from TCRdb's copy, which holds only in-frame ones; the method was immunoSEQ multiplex PCR. The profile covers some 35,000 clones, with roughly 82% appearing a single time and 23% taken by the ten largest. Sequenced material: CD4+ or CD8+ T cells sorted from blood, taken in a trial of the OX40 agonist ivuxolimab. Every receptor here comes from an adult with an advanced solid tumor such as melanoma, head and neck, liver or kidney cancer.

Concerning this clone: The identical CDR3 is also encoded by other nucleotide sequences in the sample. The chain carries TRBV5-1 and TRBJ2-7, with D maybe TRBD2 (7 bases). The length of the CDR3 is 15 residues. From germline, CDR1 is SGHRS and CDR2 YFSETQ. Between the trimmed V and J ends, which lost 0 bases and 3 bases, there was a span of 13 bases. The CDR3: CASSLARGAGYEQYF. CDR3 nucleotide sequence: TGCGCCAGCAGCTTGGCCCGGGGGGCAGGCTACGAGCAGTACTTC. The entire variable domain, with the rest obtained from reference TRBV5-1 and TRBJ2-7, is as follows: KAGVTQTPRYLIKTRGQQVTLSCSPISGHRSVSWYQQTPGQGLQFLFEYFSETQRNKGNFPGRFSGRQFSNSRSEMNVSTLELGDSALYLCASSLARGAGYEQYFGPGTRLTVT.

This clone was picked up one time. The chain employs TRBV6-5 and TRBJ2-3, with D perhaps matching TRBD2 (5 bases). Germline V gene lookup returns CDR1 MNHEY and CDR2 SVGAGI. The V end lost 8 bases, the J end lost 6 bases, and 18 bases lay between the germline ends. The CDR3 consists of 14 residues. This CDR3 is CASSPGIQRDTQYF. The CDR3 bases are TGTGCCAGCTCCCCGGGGATCCAACGTGATACGCAGTATTTT.

Points on this clone: A read error may produce the germline difference seen at one junction end. This CDR3 is CAISEGSNGAFF. Written as DNA, the CDR3 is TGTGCCATCAGTGAGGGGTCGAATGGAGCTTTCTTT. The chain employs TRBV6-1 and TRBJ1-1; tentatively, D is TRBD1 (5 bases). Looked up from germline, CDR1 is MNHNS and CDR2 is SASEGT. CDR3 length equals 12 residues.

The V gene is TRBV27, the J gene TRBJ2-3, with a weak D call TRBD1 (6 bases). Germline CDR1 and CDR2: MNHEY and SMNVEV (reference sequence). V was pared by 0 bases and J by 0 bases, with 25 bases between. The CDR3 spans 21 residues. Here the CDR3 reads CASSLSFSQDRINPSTDTQYF. Here the CDR3 DNA reads TGTGCCAGCAGTTTATCTTTTAGTCAGGACAGAATAAATCCAAGCACAGATACGCAGTATTTT.

This chain joins TRBV7-6 and TRBJ2-5, with 14 bases aligning to TRBD2. The CDR3 sequence is 17 residues long. V gave up 3 bases and J gave up 0 bases; unmatched junction bases: 3. CDR1 is SGHVS, CDR2 FNYEAQ, per germline. CDR3 amino acids: CASSLGLAGEYQETQYF. The CDR3 DNA sequence: TGTGCCAGCAGCTTGGGACTAGCGGGGGAGTACCAAGAGACCCAGTACTTC.